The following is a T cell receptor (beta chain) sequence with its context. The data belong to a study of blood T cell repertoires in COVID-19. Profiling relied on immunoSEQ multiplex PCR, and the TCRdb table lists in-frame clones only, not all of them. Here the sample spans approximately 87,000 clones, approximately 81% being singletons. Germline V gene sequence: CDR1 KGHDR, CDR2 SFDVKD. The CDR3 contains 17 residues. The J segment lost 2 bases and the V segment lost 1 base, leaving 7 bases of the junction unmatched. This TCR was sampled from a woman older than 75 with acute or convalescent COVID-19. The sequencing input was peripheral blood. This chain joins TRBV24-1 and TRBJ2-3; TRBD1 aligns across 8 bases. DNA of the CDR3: TGTGCCACCAGTGATTTACCCGGACAGGGTTACACAGATACGCAGTATTTT. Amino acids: CATSDLPGQGYTDTQYF.